One and the same sample provided the 8 T cell receptor beta chains below, sequenced in a study of graft-versus-host responses after intestinal transplantation. These receptors' targets are unknown. Assay: immunoSEQ multiplex PCR; the TCRdb copy retains only in-frame clones and omits some. In the table there are more than 95,000 clones, approximately 90% of which are singletons. This specimen consisted of unstimulated CD4+ T cells sorted from spleen or lymph node cells, obtained before intestinal transplant. The receptors come from a human donor who received an intestinal transplant.

The V call is TRBV25-1, the J call TRBJ2-2; 7 nucleotides line up with TRBD1. Germline V gene sequence: CDR1 MGHDK, CDR2 SYGVNS. This CDR3 has 16 residues. Trimming at V came to 0 bases and at J to 4 bases, leaving 5 bases not matched to a gene. Here the CDR3 reads CASSEYSAGGTGELFF. The DNA of the CDR3 is TGTGCCAGCAGTGAATATTCGGCAGGGGGCACCGGGGAGCTGTTTTTT.

This sequence joins TRBV28 and TRBJ2-7; possible D gene TRBD1, 6 bases. CDR3 length: 15 residues. The germline V gene has CDR1 MDHEN and CDR2 SYDVKM. V was shortened by 5 bases and J by 3 bases, with 17 bases between the two germline ends. CDR3 protein: CASSLPDRLFYEQYF. DNA of the CDR3: TGTGCCAGCAGTCTACCCGACAGGTTGTTCTACGAGCAGTACTTC.

This chain links TRBV6-1 with TRBJ1-5; D remains ambiguous. The germline V gene encodes CDR1 MNHNS and CDR2 SASEGT. Deletions cut 3 bases from V and 0 bases from J, with 9 bases between. This CDR3 spans 15 amino acids. CDR3 bases: TGTGCCAGCAGTGACTGGCATATTAGCAATCAGCCCCAGCATTTT. Protein: CASSDWHISNQPQHF.

Comments on this clone: The same CDR3 is also encoded by other DNA sequences in this sample. The CDR3 coding sequence is TGTGCCAGCAGCTTAGGGGGGCGAGAGACCCAGTACTTC. It specifies CASSLGGRETQYF. This sequence joins TRBV7-2 and TRBJ2-5, with a possible D match to TRBD1 (6 bases). The V gene's germline CDR1 is SGHTA and CDR2 FQGNSA. The CDR3 spans 13 residues. V gave up 1 base and J gave up 4 bases, with 7 bases separating them.

This sequence joins TRBV10-2 and TRBJ2-1, with D perhaps TRBD1 (5 bases). V lost 0 bases to trimming and J lost 6 bases, with 15 bases between them. The CDR3 contains 16 residues. Germline lookup yields CDR1 WSHSY and CDR2 SAAADI. CDR3 amino acids: CASSESPGQNSNEQFF. CDR3 nucleotides: TGCGCCAGCAGTGAGTCGCCAGGGCAAAACTCCAATGAGCAGTTCTTC.

The chain combines TRBV10-2 with TRBJ2-5; 8 bases fit TRBD2. The CDR3 length is 12 residues. V lost 9 bases to trimming and J lost 2 bases; unmatched junction nucleotides: 2. Germline V CDR1 and CDR2: WSHSY, SAAADI. CDR3 residues: CASSGNQETQYF. As DNA, the CDR3 is TGCGCCAGTAGCGGGAATCAAGAGACCCAGTACTTC.

The V gene is TRBV10-1, the J gene TRBJ2-5, with TRBD2 matching over 12 bases. Germline loops: CDR1 WNHNN, CDR2 SYGVQD (reference sequence). CDR3 size: 16 residues. The V gene end was trimmed by 0 bases and the J gene end by 3 bases; junction bases not matched to a gene: 2. CDR3 nucleotide sequence: TGCGCCAGCAGTGAGTCGACTAGCGGGGGAAAAGAGACCCAGTACTTC. It is translated as CASSESTSGGKETQYF.

The rearrangement links TRBV29-1 to TRBJ2-7, with TRBD2 matching over 11 bases. The CDR3 is made up of 13 amino acids. V was pared by 7 bases and J by 2 bases, with 4 bases of the junction left unmatched. The germline gives CDR1 SQVTM, CDR2 ANQGSEA. The chain's CDR3 is CSATSGRTYEQYF. In DNA, the CDR3 is TGCAGCGCTACTAGCGGGAGAACCTACGAGCAGTACTTC.